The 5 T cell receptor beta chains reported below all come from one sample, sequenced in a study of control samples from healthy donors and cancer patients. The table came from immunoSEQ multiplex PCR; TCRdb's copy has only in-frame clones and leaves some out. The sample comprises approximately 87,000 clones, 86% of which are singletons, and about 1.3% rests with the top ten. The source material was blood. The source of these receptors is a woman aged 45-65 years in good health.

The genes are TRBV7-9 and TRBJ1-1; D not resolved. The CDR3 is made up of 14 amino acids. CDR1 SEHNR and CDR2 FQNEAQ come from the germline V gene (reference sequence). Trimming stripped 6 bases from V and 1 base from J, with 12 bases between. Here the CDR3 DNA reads TGTGCCAGCAGATTGGACGGTTCGAACACTGAAGCTTTCTTT. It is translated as CASRLDGSNTEAFF.

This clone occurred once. As DNA, the CDR3 is TGTGCCAGCAGTGCCCTCGGTCGGGCGGAGAGCTCCTACAATGAGCAGTTCTTC. Protein sequence: CASSALGRAESSYNEQFF. The chain has TRBV28 and TRBJ2-1; no clear D. The CDR3 runs 18 residues. Germline CDR1 and CDR2: MDHEN and SYDVKM. Trimming took 5 bases from V and 0 from J, leaving 20 bases between them.

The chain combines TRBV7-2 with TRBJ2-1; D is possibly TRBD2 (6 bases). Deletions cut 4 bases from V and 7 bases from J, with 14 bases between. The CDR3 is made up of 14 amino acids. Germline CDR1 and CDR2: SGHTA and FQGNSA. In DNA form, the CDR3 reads TGTGCCAGCAGCTCTGGGCGGGGCGGGAATGAGCAGTTCTTC. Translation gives CASSSGRGGNEQFF. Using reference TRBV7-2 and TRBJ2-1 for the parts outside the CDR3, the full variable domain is GAGVSQSPSNKVTEKGKDVELRCDPISGHTALYWYRQSLGQGLEFLIYFQGNSAPDKSGLPSDRFSAERTGGSVSTLTIQRTQQEDSAVYLCASSSGRGGNEQFFGPGTRLTVL.

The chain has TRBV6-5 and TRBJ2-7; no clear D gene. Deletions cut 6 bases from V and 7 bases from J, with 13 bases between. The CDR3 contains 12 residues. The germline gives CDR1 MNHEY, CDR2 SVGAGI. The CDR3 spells CASRAVKGEQYF. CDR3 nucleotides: TGTGCCAGCAGAGCCGTCAAAGGGGAGCAGTACTTC.

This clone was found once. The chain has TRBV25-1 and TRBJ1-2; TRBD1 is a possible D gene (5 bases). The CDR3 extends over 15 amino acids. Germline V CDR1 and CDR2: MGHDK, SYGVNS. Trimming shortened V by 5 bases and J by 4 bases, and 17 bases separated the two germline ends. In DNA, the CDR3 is TGTGCCAGCAGTAGTGAAGGGGATCGGCTCTATGGCTACACCTTC. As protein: CASSSEGDRLYGYTF.